These 27 T cell receptor beta chains originate from one sample sequenced in a study of shared clonotypes between healthy human individuals. Assay: immunoSEQ multiplex PCR; the TCRdb copy retains only in-frame clones and omits some. In the table there are about 2 million clones, about 95% of which are singletons. The naive CD8 fraction comprised CD45RO-negative cells positively selected for CCR7 and excluded terminally differentiated effector memory CD45RA+ cells. Material: naive CD8+ T cells sorted from blood. The receptor set was obtained from a man in his late teens or twenties in good health.

This chain links TRBV19 with TRBJ2-1; the match to TRBD2 covers 15 bases. Germline V lookup: CDR1 LNHDA, CDR2 SQIVND (reference sequence). This CDR3 has 20 residues. The junction had 13 bases not matched to a gene; V was cut back by 7 bases and J by 0 bases. For the CDR3, the DNA is TGTGCCAGTACCAATGGAGGGACTAGCGGGAGGTACAGCTCCTACAATGAGCAGTTCTTC. Encoded protein: CASTNGGTSGRYSSYNEQFF.

The chain uses TRBV28 and TRBJ1-1; 7 bases agree with TRBD1. Germline V gene data show CDR1 as MDHEN and CDR2 as SYDVKM. The CDR3 sequence is 15 residues long. Trimming took 6 bases from V and 1 from J; bases not matched to a gene: 8. The CDR3 DNA follows: TGTGCCAGCAGCCACGGGACAGCATCGAACACTGAAGCTTTCTTT. This codes for CASSHGTASNTEAFF. Full variable domain (missing parts from reference TRBV28 and TRBJ1-1): DVKVTQSSRYLVKRTGEKVFLECVQDMDHENMFWYRQDPGLGLRLIYFSYDVKMKEKGDIPEGYSVSREKKERFSLILESASTNQTSMYLCASSHGTASNTEAFFGQGTRLTVV.

This chain joins TRBV30 and TRBJ1-4, with D unclear. The CDR3 runs 16 residues. CDR1 and CDR2 (germline): GTSNPN, SVGIG (reference sequence). The V gene lost 3 bases and the J gene lost 8 bases, with 22 bases spanning the gap. The CDR3 sequence: CAWSPARHAAQEKLFF. Here the CDR3 DNA reads TGTGCCTGGAGCCCCGCTCGACACGCGGCTCAGGAAAAACTGTTTTTT.

CDR3 loop: CAARQAANYGYTF. Written as DNA, the CDR3 is TGTGCCGCGAGACAGGCGGCTAACTATGGCTACACCTTC. The V call is TRBV10-3, the J call TRBJ1-2; D is perhaps TRBD1 (6 bases). The CDR3 runs 13 residues. Germline CDR1 ENHRY, CDR2 SYGVKD. V was trimmed by 11 bases and J by 0 bases, leaving 13 bases between them.

The J gene is TRBJ2-5, the V gene TRBV4-1, with 11 bases fitting TRBD1. This CDR3 region has 16 residues. Germline V gives CDR1 MGHRA, CDR2 YSYEKL. Trimming took 0 bases from V and 5 from J; bases not matched to a gene: 5. CDR3 nucleotide sequence: TGCGCCAGCAGCCAAGATAGGACAGGGGGCACCGAGACCCAGTACTTC. It yields the protein CASSQDRTGGTETQYF.

The sample holds one count of this clone. V usage is TRBV15 and J usage is TRBJ1-2; D not resolved. V was pared by 1 base and J by 4 bases, with 13 bases between. Germline V gives CDR1 LNHNV, CDR2 YYDKDF (reference sequence). This CDR3 has 15 residues. The DNA for the CDR3 is TGTGCCACCAGCAGAGGCCCGGGAATCATCTATGGCTACACCTTC. Translation gives CATSRGPGIIYGYTF.

DNA for the CDR3: TGTGCCAGCAGCTTAGCCGGATGGACGGTGTCCTACGAGCAGTACTTC. Its translation is CASSLAGWTVSYEQYF. This chain uses TRBV11-2 with TRBJ2-5, with D unclear. The J call may be in error: the DNA end matches TRBJ2-7 better. Germline values: CDR1 SGHAT, CDR2 FQNNGV. This CDR3 is built from 16 residues.

The chain has TRBV30 and TRBJ2-5, with D possibly matching TRBD2 (7 bases). In germline, CDR1 is GTSNPN, CDR2 SVGIG (reference sequence). V was clipped by 4 bases and J by 5 bases, with 11 bases between them. This CDR3 is built from 12 residues. CDR3 DNA sequence: TGTGCCTGGACGGGGGGCGATGAGACCCAGTACTTC. It is translated as CAWTGGDETQYF.

This chain uses TRBV19 with TRBJ2-3, with 10 bases identical to TRBD2. The germline CDR1 and CDR2 sequences are LNHDA and SQIVND (reference sequence). J was trimmed by 2 bases and V by 2 bases; bases with no gene match: 4. The CDR3 contains 16 residues. In DNA form, the CDR3 reads TGTGCCAGTAGTATAATAGCGGGAGGACCCACAGATACGCAGTATTTT. As protein: CASSIIAGGPTDTQYF.

The chain uses TRBV2 and TRBJ1-1, with 9 nucleotides matching TRBD1. The V and J ends lost 6 bases and 1 base, in that order; junction bases with no gene match: 3. This CDR3 has 14 residues. CDR1 is SNHLY, CDR2 FYNNEI, per germline. For the CDR3, the DNA is TGTGCCAGCAGAGGGGGACAGGGGAACACTGAAGCTTTCTTT. Translating it yields CASRGGQGNTEAFF.

This chain uses TRBV4-1 with TRBJ2-1, with TRBD2 matching over 11 bases. The J segment lost 4 bases and the V segment lost 1 base, leaving 6 bases of the junction unmatched. CDR1 and CDR2 from the germline V gene are MGHRA and YSYEKL. This CDR3 region has 17 residues. The CDR3 reads CASSQGSLAGGYNEQFF. Here the CDR3 DNA reads TGCGCCAGCAGCCAAGGGTCCCTAGCGGGAGGTTACAATGAGCAGTTCTTC.

This chain connects TRBV27 to TRBJ2-5, with D maybe TRBD2 (6 bases). Deletions cut 5 bases from V and 5 bases from J, with 12 bases between. There are 13 residues in the CDR3. CDR1 is MNHEY, CDR2 SMNVEV, per germline (reference sequence). The CDR3 nucleotides are TGTGCCAGCAGTCACACGGGAGTGGAGACCCAGTACTTC. Its protein is CASSHTGVETQYF.

This clone occurred once. In the same sample, other DNA sequences code for this CDR3. The chain has TRBV9 and TRBJ2-7; 7 nucleotides align to TRBD1. The junction had 6 bases not matched to a gene; V was cut back by 0 bases and J by 3 bases. Germline V lookup: CDR1 SGDLS, CDR2 YYNGEE. This CDR3 comprises 15 residues. The CDR3 DNA reads as TGTGCCAGCAGCGTAGAGGGGCAGGGGGTCTACGAGCAGTACTTC. As protein: CASSVEGQGVYEQYF.

This chain joins TRBV7-2 and TRBJ1-3, with unresolved D. The CDR3 spans 15 residues. CDR1 is SGHTA, CDR2 FQGNSA, per germline. Between the trimmed V and J ends, which lost 5 bases and 0 bases, there was a span of 11 bases. CDR3 sequence reads: CASSLDLGSGNTIYF. The DNA of the CDR3 is TGTGCCAGCAGCCTCGACCTTGGCTCTGGAAACACCATATATTTT.

Concerning this clone: The identical CDR3 is also encoded by other nucleotide sequences in the sample. The chain uses TRBV27 and TRBJ2-7; 8 nucleotides agree with TRBD2. The CDR3 has 15 amino acids. J gave up 0 bases and V 2 bases, and 3 bases lay outside the gene matches. The germline V gene encodes CDR1 MNHEY and CDR2 SMNVEV (reference sequence). This chain's CDR3 is CASSLAGGLSYEQYF. CDR3 nucleotides: TGTGCCAGCAGTTTAGCGGGGGGCCTCTCCTACGAGCAGTACTTC.

As to this clone: This specimen includes other DNA sequences encoding the same CDR3. The chain combines TRBV5-1 with TRBJ2-7; D may be TRBD1 (5 bases). Germline V gives CDR1 SGHRS, CDR2 YFSETQ. Trimming pared 0 bases from V and 4 bases from J, leaving 5 bases between. The CDR3 spans 12 residues. This CDR3 reads CASSLGQYEQYF. The CDR3 DNA sequence: TGCGCCAGCAGCTTGGGACAGTACGAGCAGTACTTC.

The chain joins TRBV9 to TRBJ1-1; D is possibly TRBD1 (6 bases). Germline CDR1 reads SGDLS; CDR2 reads YYNGEE. The CDR3 totals 15 residues. The V end was cut by 4 bases, the J end by 2 bases, with 15 bases between. The CDR3 DNA reads TGTGCCAGCAGCTCACCGGGACACGGAAACACTGAAGCTTTCTTT. This codes for CASSSPGHGNTEAFF.

The rearrangement joins TRBV19 to TRBJ1-2; D not resolved. Germline loops: CDR1 LNHDA, CDR2 SQIVND (reference sequence). This CDR3 has 14 residues. Trimming removed 7 bases from V and 2 bases from J, with 14 bases in between. The CDR3 here is CASIIPGENYGYTF. The CDR3 DNA reads as TGTGCCAGTATCATTCCCGGAGAGAACTATGGCTACACCTTC. Using reference TRBV19 and TRBJ1-2 for the parts outside the CDR3, the full variable domain is DGGITQSPKYLFRKEGQNVTLSCEQNLNHDAMYWYRQDPGQGLRLIYYSQIVNDFQKGDIAEGYSVSREKKESFPLTVTSAQKNPTAFYLCASIIPGENYGYTFGSGTRLTVV.

The chain uses TRBV11-2 and TRBJ2-2; tentatively, D is TRBD1 (6 bases). CDR1 SGHAT and CDR2 FQNNGV come from the germline V gene. The germline V and J ends were trimmed by 3 bases and 6 bases, with 14 bases remaining between them. The CDR3 has 15 amino acids. The CDR3 DNA follows: TGTGCCAGCAGCTTCGAGGCAGGGGCCCCCGGGGAGCTGTTTTTT. Translating gives CASSFEAGAPGELFF.

V is TRBV19 and J is TRBJ2-7; 11 nucleotides agree with TRBD2. There are 15 residues in the CDR3. Germline lookup yields CDR1 LNHDA and CDR2 SQIVND (reference sequence). Trimming removed 6 bases from V and 3 bases from J; junction bases left unmatched: 7. CDR3: CASRNLAGGDYEQYF. The CDR3 DNA follows: TGTGCCAGTAGAAATCTAGCGGGAGGCGACTACGAGCAGTACTTC.

The chain employs TRBV7-9 and TRBJ2-1; TRBD1 agrees at 10 bases. Germline V gives CDR1 SEHNR, CDR2 FQNEAQ (reference sequence). The CDR3 runs to 16 residues. V lost 3 bases to trimming and J lost 6 bases; unmatched junction nucleotides: 8. The CDR3, as DNA: TGTGCCAGCAGCTTCGGCCGCGGACAGGGGGTCAATGAGCAGTTCTTC. Encoded protein: CASSFGRGQGVNEQFF.

The gene calls are TRBV28 and TRBJ1-5, with a tentative D call TRBD1 (6 bases). Per the germline V gene, CDR1 is MDHEN and CDR2 is SYDVKM. The CDR3 is made up of 17 amino acids. The V and J ends lost 5 bases and 0 bases respectively, with 17 bases between them. This chain's CDR3 is CASSREGGEDSNQPQHF. CDR3 nucleotide sequence: TGTGCCAGCAGTAGAGAAGGGGGGGAGGATAGCAATCAGCCCCAGCATTTT.

This rearrangement joins TRBV7-9 to TRBJ1-2, with 12 bases matching TRBD1. Germline loops: CDR1 SEHNR, CDR2 FQNEAQ (reference sequence). The length of the CDR3 is 16 residues. The V gene end was trimmed by 1 base and the J gene end by 6 bases; junction bases not matched to a gene: 6. Written as DNA, the CDR3 is TGTGCCAGCAGCTTAGGAGGGACAGGGGGCCCCCATGGCTACACCTTC. Translated, it gives CASSLGGTGGPHGYTF. The whole variable domain, filled in from reference TRBV7-9 and TRBJ1-2, reads DTGVSQNPRHKITKRGQNVTFRCDPISEHNRLYWYRQTLGQGPEFLTYFQNEAQLEKSRLLSDRFSAERPKGSFSTLEIQRTEQGDSAMYLCASSLGGTGGPHGYTFGSGTRLTVV.

The chain joins TRBV4-1 to TRBJ2-1; D might be TRBD2 (5 bases). V was pared by 4 bases and J by 2 bases, with 12 bases between. CDR3 size: 15 residues. In germline, CDR1 is MGHRA, CDR2 YSYEKL. The CDR3: CASSLTGNPYNEQFF. The CDR3 DNA reads as TGCGCCAGCAGCCTCACCGGGAACCCCTACAATGAGCAGTTCTTC.

The V gene is TRBV15, the J gene TRBJ1-3; maybe TRBD1 (5 bases). The CDR3 runs to 16 residues. Germline assignment: CDR1 LNHNV and CDR2 YYDKDF (reference sequence). V lost 0 bases to trimming and J lost 2 bases, with 11 bases between them. CDR3 sequence (DNA): TGTGCCACCAGCAGAGATTCCGAAGGGGCTGGAAACACCATATATTTT. Translation gives CATSRDSEGAGNTIYF. The full variable domain, completed using reference TRBV15 and TRBJ1-3, is DAMVIQNPRYQVTQFGKPVTLSCSQTLNHNVMYWYQQKSSQAPKLLFHYYDKDFNNEADTPDNFQSRRPNTSFCFLDIRSPGLGDTAMYLCATSRDSEGAGNTIYFGEGSWLTVV.

The chain recombines TRBV29-1 with TRBJ1-2, with unresolved D. This CDR3 spans 12 amino acids. V was cut by 3 bases and J by 8 bases, with 13 bases left in between. Germline CDR1 SQVTM, CDR2 ANQGSEA. This CDR3 reads CSVEVYGSGYTF. Written as DNA, the CDR3 is TGCAGCGTTGAGGTTTACGGCAGCGGCTACACCTTC.

This rearrangement joins TRBV6-5 to TRBJ1-2; D is perhaps TRBD1 (5 bases). V was shortened by 4 bases and J by 7 bases, with 13 bases between the two germline ends. The CDR3 has 13 amino acids. From germline, CDR1 is MNHEY and CDR2 SVGAGI. The CDR3 coding sequence is TGTGCCAGCAGTTCGGGGGACCTCTCTGGCTACACCTTC. Protein product: CASSSGDLSGYTF.